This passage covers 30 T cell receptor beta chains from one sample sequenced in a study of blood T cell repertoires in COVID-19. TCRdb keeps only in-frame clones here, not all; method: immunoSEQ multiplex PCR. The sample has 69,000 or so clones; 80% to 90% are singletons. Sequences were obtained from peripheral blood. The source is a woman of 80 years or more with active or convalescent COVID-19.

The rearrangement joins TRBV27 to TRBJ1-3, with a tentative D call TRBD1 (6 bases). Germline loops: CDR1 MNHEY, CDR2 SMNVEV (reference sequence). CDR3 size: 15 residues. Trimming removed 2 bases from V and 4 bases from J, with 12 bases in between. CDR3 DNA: TGTGCCAGCAGTTTAATGGGGGCGCGGGGAAACACCATATATTTT. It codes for CASSLMGARGNTIYF.

CDR3 DNA sequence: TGCGCCAGCAGCTCACAGGGGGCGGGTTTGGACACTGAAGCTTTCTTT. Encoded protein: CASSSQGAGLDTEAFF. The rearrangement joins TRBV5-1 to TRBJ1-1, with 9 bases aligning to TRBD1. Per germline, CDR1 SGHRS and CDR2 YFSETQ. This CDR3 region has 16 residues. Trimming took 3 bases from V and 3 from J; bases not matched to a gene: 9.

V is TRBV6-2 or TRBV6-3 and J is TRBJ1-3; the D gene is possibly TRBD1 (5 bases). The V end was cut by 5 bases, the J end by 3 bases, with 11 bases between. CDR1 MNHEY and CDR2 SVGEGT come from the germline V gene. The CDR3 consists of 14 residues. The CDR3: CASSRGLRGNTIYF. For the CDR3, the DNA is TGTGCCAGCAGTAGGGGACTCCGTGGAAACACCATATATTTT.

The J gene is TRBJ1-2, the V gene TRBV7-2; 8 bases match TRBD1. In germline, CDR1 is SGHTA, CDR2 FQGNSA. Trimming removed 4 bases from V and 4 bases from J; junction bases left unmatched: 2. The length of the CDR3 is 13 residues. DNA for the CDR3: TGTGCCAGCAGCTCGGACAGGGTCTATGGCTACACCTTC. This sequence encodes CASSSDRVYGYTF.

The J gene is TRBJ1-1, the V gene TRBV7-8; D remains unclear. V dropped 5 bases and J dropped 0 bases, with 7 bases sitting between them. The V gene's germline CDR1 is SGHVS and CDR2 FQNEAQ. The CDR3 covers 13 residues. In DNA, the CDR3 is TGTGCCAGCAGCCTTCAGTTGAACACTGAAGCTTTCTTT. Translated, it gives CASSLQLNTEAFF. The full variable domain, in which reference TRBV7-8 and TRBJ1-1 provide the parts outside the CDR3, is GAGVSQSPRYKVAKRGQDVALRCDPISGHVSLFWYQQALGQGPEFLTYFQNEAQLDKSGLPSDRFFAERPEGSVSTLKIQRTQQEDSAVYLCASSLQLNTEAFFGQGTRLTVV.

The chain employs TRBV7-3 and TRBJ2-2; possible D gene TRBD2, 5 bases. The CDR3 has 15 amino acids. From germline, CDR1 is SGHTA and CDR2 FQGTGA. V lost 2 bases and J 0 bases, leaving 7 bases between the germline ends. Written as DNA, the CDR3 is TGTGCCAGCAGCTTATCGGGGTCGAACACCGGGGAGCTGTTTTTT. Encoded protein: CASSLSGSNTGELFF.

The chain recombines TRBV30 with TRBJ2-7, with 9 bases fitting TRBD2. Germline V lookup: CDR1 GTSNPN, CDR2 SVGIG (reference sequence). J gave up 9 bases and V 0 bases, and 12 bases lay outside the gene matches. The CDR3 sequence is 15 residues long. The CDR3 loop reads CAWSVRLAAVEGQYF. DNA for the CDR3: TGTGCCTGGAGTGTACGACTAGCGGCCGTGGAGGGGCAGTACTTC.

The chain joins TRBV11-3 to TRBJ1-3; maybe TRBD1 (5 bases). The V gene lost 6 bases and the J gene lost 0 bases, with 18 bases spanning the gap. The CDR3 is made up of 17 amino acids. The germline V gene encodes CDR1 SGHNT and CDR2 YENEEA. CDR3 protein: CASSSTRGLRSGNTIYF. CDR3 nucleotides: TGTGCCAGCAGTAGCACCCGGGGACTGCGCTCTGGAAACACCATATATTTT. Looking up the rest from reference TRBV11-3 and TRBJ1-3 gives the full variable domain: EAGVVQSPRYKIIEKKQPVAFWCNPISGHNTLYWYLQNLGQGPELLIRYENEEAVDDSQLPKDRFSAERLKGVDSTLKIQPAELGDSAVYLCASSSTRGLRSGNTIYFGEGSWLTVV.

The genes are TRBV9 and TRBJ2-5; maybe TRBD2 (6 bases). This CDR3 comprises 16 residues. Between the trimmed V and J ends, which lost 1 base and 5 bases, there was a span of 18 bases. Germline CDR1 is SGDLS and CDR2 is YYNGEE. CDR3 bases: TGTGCCAGCAGCGTAATGTCTAGCGCACGTCGGGAGACCCAGTACTTC. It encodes CASSVMSSARRETQYF.

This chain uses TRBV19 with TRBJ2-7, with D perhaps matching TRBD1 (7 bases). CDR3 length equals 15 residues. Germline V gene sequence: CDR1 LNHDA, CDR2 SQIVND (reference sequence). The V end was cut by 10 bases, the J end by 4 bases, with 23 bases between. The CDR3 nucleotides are TGTGCCACCCTTGATGGGACTCGGGACAGTTACGAGCAGTACTTC. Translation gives CATLDGTRDSYEQYF.

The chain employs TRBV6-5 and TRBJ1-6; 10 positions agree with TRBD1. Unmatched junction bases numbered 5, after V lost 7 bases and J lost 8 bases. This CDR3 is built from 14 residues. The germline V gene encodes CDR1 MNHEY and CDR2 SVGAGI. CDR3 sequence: CASKTGTGDSPLHF. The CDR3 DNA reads TGTGCCAGCAAAACCGGGACAGGGGATTCACCCCTCCACTTT.

The CDR3 coding sequence is TGTGCCAGCTCACCGGGACAGGGTGAAGAAAAACTGTTTTTT. This gives the protein CASSPGQGEEKLFF. The chain links TRBV18 to TRBJ1-4, with 9 positions matching TRBD1. The V gene's germline CDR1 is KGHSH and CDR2 LQKENI. V shed 3 bases and J 8 bases; nucleotides not matched to a gene: 4. The CDR3 spans 14 residues.

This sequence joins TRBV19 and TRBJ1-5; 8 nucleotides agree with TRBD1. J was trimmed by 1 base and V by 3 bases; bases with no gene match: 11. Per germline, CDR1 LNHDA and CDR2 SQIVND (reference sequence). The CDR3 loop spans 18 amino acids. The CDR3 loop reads CASSIGFPGGLSNQPQHF. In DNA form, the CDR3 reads TGTGCCAGTAGTATTGGCTTCCCAGGGGGCTTAAGCAATCAGCCCCAGCATTTT.

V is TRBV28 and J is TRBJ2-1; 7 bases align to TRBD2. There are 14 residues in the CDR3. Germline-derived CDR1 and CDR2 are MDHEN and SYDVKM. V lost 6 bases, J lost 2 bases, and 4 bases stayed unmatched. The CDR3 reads CASSSSGTYNEQFF. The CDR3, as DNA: TGTGCCAGCAGCTCGAGCGGGACCTACAATGAGCAGTTCTTC.

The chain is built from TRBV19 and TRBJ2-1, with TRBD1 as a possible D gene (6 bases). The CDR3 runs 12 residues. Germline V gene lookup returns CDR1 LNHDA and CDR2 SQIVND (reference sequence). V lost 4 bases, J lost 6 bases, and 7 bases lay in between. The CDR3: CASSTQGNEQFF. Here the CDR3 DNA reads TGTGCCAGTAGTACACAGGGCAATGAGCAGTTCTTC.

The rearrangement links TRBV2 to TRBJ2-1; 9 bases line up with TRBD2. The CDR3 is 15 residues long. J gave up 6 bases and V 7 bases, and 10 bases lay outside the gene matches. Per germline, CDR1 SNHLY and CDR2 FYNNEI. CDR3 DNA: TGTGCCAGCATTCCCTCGGGACTAGCTGGCAATGAGCAGTTCTTC. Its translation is CASIPSGLAGNEQFF.

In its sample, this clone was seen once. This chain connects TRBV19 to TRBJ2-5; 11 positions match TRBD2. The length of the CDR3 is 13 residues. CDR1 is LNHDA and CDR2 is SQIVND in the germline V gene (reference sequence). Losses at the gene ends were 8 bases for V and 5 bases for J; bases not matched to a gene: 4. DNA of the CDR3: TGTGCCAGTCATAGCGGGGGGGCGGAGACCCAGTACTTC. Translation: CASHSGGAETQYF. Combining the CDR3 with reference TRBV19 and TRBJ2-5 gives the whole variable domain DGGITQSPKYLFRKEGQNVTLSCEQNLNHDAMYWYRQDPGQGLRLIYYSQIVNDFQKGDIAEGYSVSREKKESFPLTVTSAQKNPTAFYLCASHSGGAETQYFGPGTRLLVL.

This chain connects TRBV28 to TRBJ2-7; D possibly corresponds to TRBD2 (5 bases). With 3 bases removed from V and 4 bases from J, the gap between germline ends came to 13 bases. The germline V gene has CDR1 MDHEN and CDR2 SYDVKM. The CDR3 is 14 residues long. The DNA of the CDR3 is TGTGCCAGCAGTTTTGAGGGTAGTGGGTACGAGCAGTACTTC. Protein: CASSFEGSGYEQYF.

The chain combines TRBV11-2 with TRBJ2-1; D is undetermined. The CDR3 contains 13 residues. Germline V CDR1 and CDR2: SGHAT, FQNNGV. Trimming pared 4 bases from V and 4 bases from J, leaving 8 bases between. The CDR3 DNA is TGTGCCAGCAGCTATGACTCGTACAATGAGCAGTTCTTC. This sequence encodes CASSYDSYNEQFF. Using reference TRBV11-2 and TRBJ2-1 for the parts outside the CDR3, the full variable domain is EAGVAQSPRYKIIEKRQSVAFWCNPISGHATLYWYQQILGQGPKLLIQFQNNGVVDDSQLPKDRFSAERLKGVDSTLKIQPAKLEDSAVYLCASSYDSYNEQFFGPGTRLTVL.

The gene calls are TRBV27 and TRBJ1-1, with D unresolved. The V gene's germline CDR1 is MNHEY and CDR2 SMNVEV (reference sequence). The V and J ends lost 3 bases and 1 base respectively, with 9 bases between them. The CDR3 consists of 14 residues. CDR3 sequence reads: CASSFGRRNTEAFF. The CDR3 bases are TGTGCCAGCAGTTTCGGCAGGCGGAACACTGAAGCTTTCTTT.

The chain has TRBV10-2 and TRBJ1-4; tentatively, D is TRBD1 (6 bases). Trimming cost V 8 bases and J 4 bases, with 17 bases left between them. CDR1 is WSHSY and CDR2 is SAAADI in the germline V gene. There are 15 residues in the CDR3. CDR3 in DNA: TGCGCCAGCCAGAGGAACAGGGCGGATAATGAAAAACTGTTTTTT. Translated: CASQRNRADNEKLFF.

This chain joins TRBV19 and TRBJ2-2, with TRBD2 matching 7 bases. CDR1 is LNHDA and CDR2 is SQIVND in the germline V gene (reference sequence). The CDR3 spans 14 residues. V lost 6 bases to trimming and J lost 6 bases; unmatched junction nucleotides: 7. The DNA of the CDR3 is TGTGCCAGTAGCACCACCCGGGGGGCCGGGGAGCTGTTTTTT. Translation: CASSTTRGAGELFF. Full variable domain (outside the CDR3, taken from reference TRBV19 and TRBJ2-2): DGGITQSPKYLFRKEGQNVTLSCEQNLNHDAMYWYRQDPGQGLRLIYYSQIVNDFQKGDIAEGYSVSREKKESFPLTVTSAQKNPTAFYLCASSTTRGAGELFFGEGSRLTVL.

CDR3 protein: CASGRPYREEGYTF. CDR3 nucleotides: TGTGCCAGCGGCCGTCCTTACCGGGAGGAGGGCTACACCTTC. The rearrangement uses TRBV27 and TRBJ1-2; D remains ambiguous. The CDR3 loop spans 14 amino acids. Between the trimmed V and J ends, which lost 8 bases and 8 bases, there was a span of 21 bases. Per the germline V gene, CDR1 is MNHEY and CDR2 is SMNVEV (reference sequence).

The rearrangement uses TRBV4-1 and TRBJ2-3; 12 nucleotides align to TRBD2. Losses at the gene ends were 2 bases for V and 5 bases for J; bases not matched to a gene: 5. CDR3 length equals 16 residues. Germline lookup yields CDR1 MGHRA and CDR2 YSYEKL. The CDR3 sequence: CASSQSGLAGRDTQYF. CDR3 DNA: TGCGCCAGCAGCCAAAGCGGACTAGCGGGACGAGATACGCAGTATTTT.

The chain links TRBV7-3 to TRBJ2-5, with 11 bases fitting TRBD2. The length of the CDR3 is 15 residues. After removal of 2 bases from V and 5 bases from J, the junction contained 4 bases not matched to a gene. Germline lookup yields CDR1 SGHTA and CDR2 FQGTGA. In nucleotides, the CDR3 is TGTGCCAGCAGCTTAGGGACTAGCGGAGTCGAGACCCAGTACTTC. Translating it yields CASSLGTSGVETQYF. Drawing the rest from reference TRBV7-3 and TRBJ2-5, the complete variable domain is GAGVSQTPSNKVTEKGKYVELRCDPISGHTALYWYRQSLGQGPEFLIYFQGTGAADDSGLPNDRFFAVRPEGSVSTLKIQRTERGDSAVYLCASSLGTSGVETQYFGPGTRLLVL.

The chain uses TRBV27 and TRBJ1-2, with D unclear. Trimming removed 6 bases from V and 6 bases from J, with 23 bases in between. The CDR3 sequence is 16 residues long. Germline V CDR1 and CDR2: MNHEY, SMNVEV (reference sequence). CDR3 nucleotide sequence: TGTGCCAGCAGCCCCGAATTTAGGTGGGTACGGGATGGCTACACCTTC. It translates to CASSPEFRWVRDGYTF.

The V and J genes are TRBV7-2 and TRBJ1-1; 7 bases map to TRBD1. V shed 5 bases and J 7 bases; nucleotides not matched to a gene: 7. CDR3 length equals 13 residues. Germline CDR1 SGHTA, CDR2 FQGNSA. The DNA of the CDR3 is TGTGCCAGCAGCCCCCCGGACAGGTATGAAGCTTTCTTT. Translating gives CASSPPDRYEAFF.

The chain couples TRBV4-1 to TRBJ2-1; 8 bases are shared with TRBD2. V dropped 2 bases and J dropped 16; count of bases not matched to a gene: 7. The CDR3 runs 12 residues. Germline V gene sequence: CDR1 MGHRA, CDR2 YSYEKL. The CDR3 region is CASSQNAGGLFF. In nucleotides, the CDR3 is TGCGCCAGCAGCCAAAATGCGGGGGGCCTATTCTTC.

CDR3 protein: CASSPQGNQPQHF. DNA for the CDR3: TGCGCCAGCAGCCCTCAGGGAAATCAGCCCCAGCATTTT. This rearrangement joins TRBV5-1 to TRBJ1-5; possible D gene TRBD1, 5 bases. Germline CDR1 SGHRS, CDR2 YFSETQ. V lost 4 bases and J lost 4, with 9 bases in between. CDR3 size: 13 residues.

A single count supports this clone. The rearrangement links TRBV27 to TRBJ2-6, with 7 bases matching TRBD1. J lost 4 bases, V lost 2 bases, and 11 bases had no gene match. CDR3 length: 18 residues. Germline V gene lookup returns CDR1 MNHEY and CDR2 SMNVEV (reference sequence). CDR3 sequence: CASSLGSDRVTGANVLTF. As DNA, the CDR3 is TGTGCCAGCAGTTTAGGATCAGACAGGGTTACGGGGGCCAACGTCCTGACTTTC.